Presented here are 26 T cell receptor beta chains from one specimen sequenced in a study of pediatric ulcerative colitis. The table came from immunoSEQ multiplex PCR; TCRdb's copy has only in-frame clones and leaves some out. Of tens of thousands of clones in the sample, 60% to 75% were seen once. Rectal tissue came from one to two pinch biopsies taken at colonoscopy. Material for sequencing was gut tissue. These receptors came from a boy aged 10-17 years with moderate ulcerative colitis.

The chain carries TRBV1 and TRBJ1-1; the table's TRBD1 call for D was not verified on the DNA. TRBV1 represents a pseudogene. The CDR3 extends over 18 amino acids. DNA for the CDR3: TGCACCAGCAGCCAAGAAAGGGGCCGAAAACAGGGGAACACTGAAGCTTTCTTT. It is translated as CTSSQERGRKQGNTEAFF.

In this sample, this clone is medium-sized. This chain joins TRBV6-5 and TRBJ1-1; D is perhaps TRBD1 (6 bases). Looked up from germline, CDR1 is MNHEY and CDR2 is SVGAGI. Trimming removed 0 bases at V and 1 base at J, with 12 bases between. The CDR3 extends over 16 amino acids. CDR3 amino acids: CASSYSFHRENTEAFF. In DNA, the CDR3 is TGTGCCAGCAGTTACTCGTTCCACAGGGAGAACACTGAAGCTTTCTTT.

This rearrangement joins TRBV28 to TRBJ2-5; D is unclear. Germline CDR1 is MDHEN and CDR2 is SYDVKM. Trimming left V 4 bases short and J 4 bases short, with 7 bases between. This CDR3 is built from 12 residues. CDR3 in DNA: TGTGCCAGCAGTTGGGAATTAGAGACCCAGTACTTC. This sequence encodes CASSWELETQYF.

The chain has TRBV11-2 and TRBJ1-4, with D possibly matching TRBD1 (5 bases). The CDR3 spans 14 residues. CDR1 and CDR2 from the germline V gene are SGHAT and FQNNGV. Trimming stripped 1 base from V and 5 bases from J, with 8 bases between. CDR3 loop: CASSLGSGNEKLFF. The DNA for the CDR3 is TGTGCCAGCAGCTTAGGGTCAGGGAATGAAAAACTGTTTTTT. The entire variable domain, with the rest obtained from reference TRBV11-2 and TRBJ1-4, is as follows: EAGVAQSPRYKIIEKRQSVAFWCNPISGHATLYWYQQILGQGPKLLIQFQNNGVVDDSQLPKDRFSAERLKGVDSTLKIQPAKLEDSAVYLCASSLGSGNEKLFFGSGTQLSVL.

The rearrangement joins TRBV18 to TRBJ2-1; 10 bases map to TRBD2. Per the germline V gene, CDR1 is KGHSH and CDR2 is LQKENI. The CDR3 loop spans 15 amino acids. V lost 1 base to trimming and J lost 6 bases; unmatched junction nucleotides: 3. CDR3 DNA: TGTGCCAGCTCACCACTAGCGGGAGGAGGCAATGAGCAGTTCTTC. It is translated as CASSPLAGGGNEQFF.

The chain combines TRBV15 with TRBJ2-3; D is ambiguous. Germline V gene sequence: CDR1 LNHNV, CDR2 YYDKDF (reference sequence). The V and J ends lost 0 bases and 1 base respectively, with 11 bases between them. CDR3 length: 16 amino acids. The CDR3 nucleotides are TGTGCCACCAGCAGAGATTTCCTAGACGGCACAGATACGCAGTATTTT. As protein: CATSRDFLDGTDTQYF.

The chain recombines TRBV2 with TRBJ2-5, with 9 bases lining up with TRBD2. The CDR3 totals 14 residues. The germline V gene has CDR1 SNHLY and CDR2 FYNNEI. The trim removed 4 bases at V and 6 bases at J, leaving 6 bases unmatched. Written as DNA, the CDR3 is TGTGCCAGCAGTGGGACTAGCGTCGGGAAGACCCAGTACTTC. Translated: CASSGTSVGKTQYF.

The chain employs TRBV2 and TRBJ2-3; the match to TRBD1 covers 9 bases. CDR3 length: 13 amino acids. Losses at the gene ends were 6 bases for V and 7 bases for J; bases not matched to a gene: 5. From germline, CDR1 is SNHLY and CDR2 FYNNEI. CDR3 sequence reads: CASSRDRDYTQYF. In DNA, the CDR3 is TGTGCCAGCAGCAGGGACAGGGATTATACGCAGTATTTT.

The chain combines TRBV2 with TRBJ1-4, with D possibly matching TRBD1 (6 bases). This CDR3 has 13 amino acids. Trimming pared 5 bases from V and 6 bases from J, leaving 10 bases between. The germline gives CDR1 SNHLY, CDR2 FYNNEI. Here the CDR3 DNA reads TGTGCCAGCAGTAGACGGACAGATGAAAAACTGTTTTTT. Its protein is CASSRRTDEKLFF.

V and J are TRBV28 and TRBJ1-1, with D possibly being TRBD1 (5 bases). Germline assignment: CDR1 MDHEN and CDR2 SYDVKM. Trimming took 5 bases from V and 3 from J, leaving 16 bases between them. The CDR3 has 15 residues. The CDR3: CASSQARGWDTEAFF. The CDR3 region has the DNA TGTGCCAGCAGTCAAGCCCGGGGGTGGGACACTGAAGCTTTCTTT.

The rearrangement joins TRBV7-8 to TRBJ1-5, with TRBD1 as a possible D gene (6 bases). V lost 4 bases and J 4 bases, leaving 8 bases between the germline ends. Looked up from germline, CDR1 is SGHVS and CDR2 is FQNEAQ. This CDR3 has 13 residues. The CDR3 loop is CASSSTGNQPQHF. The CDR3 coding sequence is TGTGCCAGCAGCTCGACAGGAAATCAGCCCCAGCATTTT.

The chain combines TRBV15 with TRBJ2-2; no reliable D call. The germline V gene has CDR1 LNHNV and CDR2 YYDKDF (reference sequence). Trimming pared 0 bases from V and 4 bases from J, leaving 9 bases between. This CDR3 contains 15 residues. Written as DNA, the CDR3 is TGTGCCACCAGCAGAGATTCCCCGGTCACCGGGGAGCTGTTTTTT. It is translated as CATSRDSPVTGELFF. Supplemented by reference TRBV15 and TRBJ2-2, the full variable domain reads DAMVIQNPRYQVTQFGKPVTLSCSQTLNHNVMYWYQQKSSQAPKLLFHYYDKDFNNEADTPDNFQSRRPNTSFCFLDIRSPGLGDTAMYLCATSRDSPVTGELFFGEGSRLTVL.

The chain recombines TRBV28 with TRBJ2-2, with no clear D. The V end was cut by 3 bases, the J end by 6 bases, with 5 bases between. Germline V gives CDR1 MDHEN, CDR2 SYDVKM. This CDR3 contains 12 residues. CDR3 loop: CASSLLAGELFF. The CDR3 nucleotides are TGTGCCAGCAGTTTGTTAGCCGGGGAGCTGTTTTTT.

The gene calls are TRBV5-8 and TRBJ2-7, with D perhaps matching TRBD1 (5 bases). In germline, CDR1 is SGHTS, CDR2 YDEGEE. V was cut by 1 base and J by 3 bases, with 14 bases left in between. The CDR3 has 15 residues. CDR3 region: CASSLNRLYYYEQYF. The CDR3 DNA reads TGTGCCAGCAGCTTGAACAGGCTGTACTACTACGAGCAGTACTTC. Together with reference TRBV5-8 and TRBJ2-7, the CDR3 gives the full variable domain: EAGVTQSPTHLIKTRGQQATLRCSPISGHTSVYWYQQALGLGLQFLLWYDEGEERNRGNFPPRFSGRQFPNYSSELNVNALELEDSALYLCASSLNRLYYYEQYFGPGTRLTVT.

CDR3 sequence: CASSSTSGGANEQFF. Written as DNA, the CDR3 is TGTGCCAGCAGTTCTACTAGCGGGGGGGCGAATGAGCAGTTCTTC. The rearrangement uses TRBV6-5 and TRBJ2-1, with TRBD2 matching over 13 bases. Trimming cost V 4 bases and J 7 bases; bases outside gene matches: 4. The CDR3 has 15 residues. Germline values: CDR1 MNHEY, CDR2 SVGAGI.

This chain links TRBV6-1 with TRBJ1-1, with D possibly being TRBD1 (6 bases). CDR1 is MNHNS, CDR2 SASEGT, per germline. Deletions cut 6 bases from V and 6 bases from J, with 20 bases between. This CDR3 has 15 residues. CDR3 protein: CASRVNEGGAAEAFF. DNA for the CDR3: TGTGCCAGCAGAGTGAACGAGGGGGGGGCAGCTGAAGCTTTCTTT.

The DNA of the CDR3 is TGTGCCAGCAGCCAAGGGACTGGACGATCAGATACGCAGTATTTT. This codes for CASSQGTGRSDTQYF. The V call is TRBV4-2, the J call TRBJ2-3; a weak D match, TRBD2 (5 bases). The length of the CDR3 is 15 residues. Germline V lookup: CDR1 LGHNA, CDR2 YNFKEQ. V shed 1 base and J shed 4 bases, with 12 bases lying between them.

This rearrangement joins TRBV7-6 to TRBJ2-7; D is unclear. CDR1 SGHVS and CDR2 FNYEAQ come from the germline V gene. Deletions cut 5 bases from V and 1 base from J, with 15 bases between. The CDR3 runs 15 residues. CDR3 nucleotide sequence: TGTGCCAGCAGCCCGACTTTTGGAAGTTCCTACGAGCAGTACTTC. Translated, it gives CASSPTFGSSYEQYF.

The chain carries TRBV15 and TRBJ2-1, with 7 bases lining up with TRBD2. Germline V gene sequence: CDR1 LNHNV, CDR2 YYDKDF (reference sequence). The CDR3 has 15 residues. With 2 bases clipped from V and 2 bases from J, the junction kept 3 bases outside the gene matches. This CDR3 is CATSRLADTYNEQFF. CDR3 nucleotides: TGTGCCACCAGCAGACTAGCGGATACCTACAATGAGCAGTTCTTC. The full variable domain, in which reference TRBV15 and TRBJ2-1 provide the parts outside the CDR3, is DAMVIQNPRYQVTQFGKPVTLSCSQTLNHNVMYWYQQKSSQAPKLLFHYYDKDFNNEADTPDNFQSRRPNTSFCFLDIRSPGLGDTAMYLCATSRLADTYNEQFFGPGTRLTVL.

The V gene is TRBV7-2, the J gene TRBJ2-1; TRBD2 matches at 14 bases. This CDR3 is built from 16 residues. Germline CDR1 is SGHTA and CDR2 is FQGNSA. V lost 3 bases, J lost 8 bases, and 6 bases stayed unmatched. The CDR3 region is CASSLPGLAGAHEQFF. The CDR3 DNA reads TGTGCCAGCAGCTTGCCGGGACTAGCGGGAGCCCATGAGCAGTTCTTC.

The rearrangement joins TRBV30 to TRBJ1-3; tentative D call: TRBD1 (5 bases). V was trimmed by 7 bases and J by 5 bases, leaving 27 bases between them. The CDR3 covers 17 residues. The germline gives CDR1 GTSNPN, CDR2 SVGIG (reference sequence). The CDR3 reads CAYTGTGHPKARNTIYF. CDR3 sequence (DNA): TGTGCCTACACCGGGACCGGACACCCTAAGGCCCGAAACACCATATATTTT.

The chain combines TRBV18 with TRBJ1-5, with a possible D match to TRBD1 (5 bases). This CDR3 is 15 amino acids long. The ends were cut back, 3 bases at V and 2 bases at J, with 11 bases in the middle. The V gene's germline CDR1 is KGHSH and CDR2 LQKENI. The CDR3 spells CASSPAGPGNQPQHF. CDR3 nucleotides: TGTGCCAGCTCACCGGCGGGGCCCGGCAATCAGCCCCAGCATTTT.

J is TRBJ2-1 and V is TRBV18; 7 positions agree with TRBD1. Unmatched junction bases numbered 5, after V lost 2 bases and J lost 7 bases. CDR1 KGHSH and CDR2 LQKENI come from the germline V gene. This CDR3 comprises 14 residues. CDR3 loop: CASSPFEQGNEQFF. CDR3 DNA sequence: TGTGCCAGCTCACCATTCGAACAGGGGAATGAGCAGTTCTTC.

This clone has a single count. The CDR3 sequence: CASSLDLQGSYEQYF. For the CDR3, the DNA is TGTGCCAGCAGCTTAGATCTCCAGGGTTCCTACGAGCAGTACTTC. The chain uses TRBV7-6 and TRBJ2-7, with D possibly being TRBD1 (5 bases). Germline-derived CDR1 and CDR2 are SGHVS and FNYEAQ. The CDR3 runs to 15 residues. The V gene lost 1 base and the J gene lost 1 base, with 11 bases spanning the gap.

The chain recombines TRBV7-3 with TRBJ2-3, with TRBD1 matching 11 bases. This CDR3 has 17 amino acids. The junction had 10 bases not matched to a gene; V was cut back by 3 bases and J by 5 bases. From germline, CDR1 is SGHTA and CDR2 FQGTGA. The CDR3 loop reads CASSFLVGQGAGDTQYF. In DNA, the CDR3 is TGTGCCAGCAGCTTTCTAGTAGGACAGGGGGCGGGAGATACGCAGTATTTT. Together with reference TRBV7-3 and TRBJ2-3, the CDR3 gives the full variable domain: GAGVSQTPSNKVTEKGKYVELRCDPISGHTALYWYRQSLGQGPEFLIYFQGTGAADDSGLPNDRFFAVRPEGSVSTLKIQRTERGDSAVYLCASSFLVGQGAGDTQYFGPGTRLTVL.

This clone was counted between two and nine times. This chain links TRBV7-6 with TRBJ2-3; 7 bases are shared with TRBD1. Germline lookup yields CDR1 SGHVS and CDR2 FNYEAQ. This CDR3 spans 13 amino acids. Trimming cost V 6 bases and J 2 bases; bases outside gene matches: 2. The DNA for the CDR3 is TGTGCCAGCAGGGGGACAGCCACAGATACGCAGTATTTT. Protein: CASRGTATDTQYF.